What follows describes a single TCR beta chain. Its target antigen remains unknown. No base quality information exists; no much larger clone differs at one position. Using the deep immunoSEQ assay, TCR CDR3 regions were amplified from genomic DNA by multiplex PCR. Extracted genomic DNA from each cell subset was distributed evenly across all wells of several immunoSEQ 96-well plates, and each plate was treated as a replicate. For sorted subsets, approximately 0.2 ug of genomic DNA, equivalent to 25,000 to 30,000 T cell genomes, went into each replicate PCR. The purified libraries were quantified using a Qubit 3.0 fluorometer, sized with a Bioanalyzer 2100, and then quantified again using the KAPA Library Quantification kit. Every immunoSEQ 96-well plate was sequenced on a dedicated single-read 150-cycle Illumina NextSeq 550 flow cell. Turning to the authors' computational methods: Because the immunoSEQ output held only junctional sequences and lacked quality scores, the filtering could not match the filtering applied to full-length reads. Sequences were annotated with PyIR, a Python wrapper for IgBLAST v1.9, using IMGT germline references to assign V/J genes and CDR3. Reads were removed for weak V/J assignments (E-value above 1e-6), missing CDR3, stop codons, out-of-frame junctions, or ambiguous translated residues. V3J clonotypes were defined as sequences sharing an identical inferred V gene, J gene, and CDR3 amino acid sequence. Percentage overlap between repertoires was calculated by dividing the number of shared unique clonotypes by the size of the smaller repertoire. Repertoire richness was assessed with RTK rarefaction, the Chao1 estimator, and Recon v2.1 estimates of unobserved clonotypes. For all TCRbeta clonotypes obtained by the gDNA method from a few donors, generation probabilities were computed with OLGA. TCRdb provides this immuneACCESS table in a form limited to in-frame rearrangements. Some clones are lacking; in checked studies, under half of them reflect an unresolved V gene, and why the rest are absent is not known. V and J calls and clone size come straight from that table; D and trimming were deduced from the DNA. Here the sample has under 2,000,000 clones; just under 95% occur a single time. The ten largest clones capture 0.9% to 1.5% of the sample.

The germline V gene supplies CDR1 SGHVS and CDR2 FQNEAQ. V trim: 1 base; J trim: 3 bases; unmatched bases: 6. Its CDR3 holds 15 amino acids, cysteine through phenylalanine. Kept here is only the CDR3 DNA, which spans 45 bases and is read in frame from base 1. The data stem from a study of shared clonotypes between healthy human individuals (dated by TCRdb to 2018 to 2020). Looking at the study overall: A couple of women and three men aged 18 to 49 years were included in the cohort. To estimate repertoire size and how much clonotype sharing occurs between individuals, the study deeply sequenced the blood TCR repertoires of five healthy adults. Different laboratories and diverse techniques were used to prepare libraries and sequence TCR repertoires, to increase sequencing depth and limit assay-specific biases. Leukapheresis yielded between about 0.94 and 8.9 billion PBMCs per donor. Per donor, three plates each were used for CD4 naive and CD4 memory, two for CD8 naive, and one for CD8 memory. On the study overall, not on this receptor specifically: Incomplete sequencing was indicated by rarefaction of sorted-subset datasets, despite the large sequencing depth. The genetic and exposure-history diversity represented was limited by the small number of donors. Compared with non-shared clonotypes, clonotypes shared by all four sorted-subset donors had higher generation probabilities. Sharing across several donors was observed for 4.5% to 6.5% of naive CD4, about 4% of naive CD8, 2.3% of memory CD4, and roughly 0.4% of memory CD8 clonotypes. Pairwise subsampling led to the expectation that sequencing depth would affect the degree of clonotype sharing among donors. Sampling was limited to blood, and TCR repertoires in tissue likely differ from TCR repertoires in blood. Naive subsets generally had larger estimated clonotype richness than memory subsets.

CD8 naive samples consisted of CD45RO-negative cells that were positively selected for CCR7, yielding a CD45RA+CCR7+ population without TemRA cells. The donors were healthy, HIV-negative adults with no recently reported acute infections or vaccinations. Every donor was a Caucasian adult living in Nashville, Tennessee, USA. After blood collection by leukapheresis, PBMCs were isolated using Ficoll-Histopaque density gradient centrifugation and then cryopreserved in the vapor phase of liquid nitrogen. Analytical flow cytometry was used to check the purity and quantity of each magnetically sorted T cell population. From each sorted fraction, genomic DNA was isolated and quantified by UV absorbance on a Nanodrop 2000c.

The sequenced sample was naive CD8+ T cells sorted from blood. Per the publication, the cell subset or site label means: CD45RA+CCR7+. Here the chain combines TRBV7-8 and TRBJ2-7; 7 bases in between match TRBD1. This sequence originates from a man younger than 35 in good health. The CDR3 corresponds to CASSLDRGQNYEQYF. In nucleotides, the sequence is TGTGCCAGCAGCTTAGACAGGGGACAGAACTACGAGCAGTACTTC.